This T cell receptor beta chain was sequenced during a study of a mutant IDH1 vaccine in newly diagnosed glioma. Note on this clone: Its antigen is unidentified. One junction end disagrees with the germline gene, perhaps due to a read error.

The CDR3 has 14 residues. The germline gives CDR1 MNHEY, CDR2 SMNVEV (reference sequence). Sequencing used immunoSEQ multiplex PCR; TCRdb keeps in-frame clones, though not all of them. The sample records approximately 30,000 clones, around three quarters being singletons. Time point meaning: week 35, safety follow-up. Each dose of the vaccine consisted of 300 ug of mutant IDH1 20-mer peptide, with topical imiquimod. Patients were given eight vaccinations, scheduled in weeks 1, 3, 5, 7, 11, 15, 19 and 23. The astrocytomas were IDH1-mutant, ATRX-negative, and WHO grade 3 or 4. Whole-study results and caveats: Detectable vaccine-induced immune responses arose in about 93% of patients. With respect to changes in top peripheral T cell clonotypes, pseudoprogression seemed unrelated.

The genes are TRBV27 and TRBJ1-1; TRBD1 matches at 9 bases. The sequenced sample was PBMCs, obtained from a glioma patient whose treatment included an IDH1 peptide vaccine. This clonotype was obtained from a woman aged 25 to 39 with glioma. Some clones in this sample may be carry-over from other donors' samples. The CDR3 sequence is CATGTGQVSAEAFF. The CDR3 nucleotides are TGCGCGACGGGGACAGGGCAGGTCTCGGCTGAAGCTTTCTTT.